This TCR beta chain originates from a study of radiation and T cells in renal cell carcinoma. Study results and limitations: In blood, top tumor clones expanded by 2 weeks, shrinking by 4.

Germline values: CDR1 SGHNT, CDR2 YYREEE (reference sequence). The CDR3 sequence is 12 residues long. The V end lost 4 bases, the J end lost 5 bases, and 10 bases lay between the germline ends. This sample's time point: baseline pretreatment blood. Noted treatment: 15 Gy SBRT to primary tumor, nephrectomy 4 weeks later. After SBRT, blood was collected at 2 and 4 weeks, plus baseline. For this clone: What it recognizes is unknown.

TCRdb keeps only in-frame clones here, not all; method: immunoSEQ multiplex PCR. The table has about 88,000 clones, less than 90% seen once. The origin of this receptor is a man aged 45 to 65 with renal cell carcinoma. The gene calls are TRBV5-4 and TRBJ2-7, with D tentatively TRBD2 (6 bases). Sequenced material: blood, taken from a patient whose treatment included radiotherapy and nephrectomy. Written as DNA, the CDR3 is TGTGCCAGCAGCCGAGCGGGCAACGAGCAGTACTTC. The encoded protein is CASSRAGNEQYF.